Following are 3 T cell receptor beta chains from one sample sequenced in a study of identical twins. TCRdb re-called the 5' RACE reads through MiXCR, storing one row per CDR3 protein. The repertoire holds more than 250,000 distinct CDR3 sequences, with roughly 8.6% as singletons. These records were also assigned to another study, of yellow fever vaccine responses in identical twins.

Source material: memory (CD45RO+) T cells sorted from blood. These receptors were taken from a woman in her late teens or twenties in good health.

This clonotype has only a few counts. The genes are TRBV7-8 and TRBJ2-7; tentative D call: TRBD1 (5 bases). V lost 1 base to trimming and J lost 5 bases, with 15 bases between them. The CDR3 is made up of 15 amino acids. Germline values: CDR1 SGHVS, CDR2 FQNEAQ. CDR3 region: CASSLGSTTVDEQYF. CDR3 sequence (DNA): TGTGCCAGCAGCTTAGGCTCGACGACAGTGGACGAGCAGTACTTC.

This clonotype was seen only a few times. V gene TRBV4-1 combines with J gene TRBJ2-3; D remains ambiguous. The CDR3 covers 16 residues. Germline V CDR1 and CDR2: MGHRA, YSYEKL. V was pared by 1 base and J by 4 bases, with 15 bases between. CDR3 in amino acids: CASSQVSSRSPDTQYF. The CDR3 DNA follows: TGCGCCAGCAGCCAAGTTTCCAGTCGCTCCCCAGATACGCAGTATTTT.

The rearrangement uses TRBV29-1 and TRBJ2-3; 10 nucleotides align to TRBD2. J lost 2 bases, V lost 4 bases, and 6 bases had no gene match. The length of the CDR3 is 15 residues. The V gene's germline CDR1 is SQVTM and CDR2 ANQGSEA. Here the CDR3 reads CSVGLAGAVTDTQYF. As DNA, the CDR3 is TGCAGCGTTGGGCTAGCGGGGGCCGTCACAGATACGCAGTATTTT.